This record concerns one T cell receptor (beta chain) sequence. Its antigen is unknown. This record belongs to a study of PD-1 blockade in classical Hodgkin lymphoma. Regarding time point: cycle 4 day 1 (C4D1), after 6 weeks of nivolumab. Every patient had relapsed following autologous stem cell transplantation, and cohorts differed in brentuximab vedotin exposure. Points from the study as a whole: The CD4+ diversity rise by C4D1 was clearest in complete responders. Patients who responded completely had about the same baseline diversity as newly diagnosed patients. No one has yet defined what causes the repertoire differences, which may be disease activity or prior therapy. At baseline, newly diagnosed patients reportedly showed less TCR diversity than healthy donors.

Clones were read by immunoSEQ multiplex PCR, and TCRdb kept only the in-frame ones, dropping some. Of some 28,000 clones listed, approximately 80% are singletons. Trimming took 3 bases from V and 5 from J; bases not matched to a gene: 6. Germline V lookup: CDR1 MGHRA, CDR2 YSYEKL. CDR3 size: 16 residues. The TCR comes from a human donor with classical Hodgkin lymphoma. The chain carries TRBV4-1 and TRBJ2-3, with 12 bases identical to TRBD1. The sample consisted of peripheral blood mononuclear cells (PBMCs), taken before the fourth cycle of nivolumab. In DNA, the CDR3 is TGCGCCAGCAGCCAGCCCCGGGACAGGGGGCAAGATACGCAGTATTTT. Amino acid sequence: CASSQPRDRGQDTQYF.